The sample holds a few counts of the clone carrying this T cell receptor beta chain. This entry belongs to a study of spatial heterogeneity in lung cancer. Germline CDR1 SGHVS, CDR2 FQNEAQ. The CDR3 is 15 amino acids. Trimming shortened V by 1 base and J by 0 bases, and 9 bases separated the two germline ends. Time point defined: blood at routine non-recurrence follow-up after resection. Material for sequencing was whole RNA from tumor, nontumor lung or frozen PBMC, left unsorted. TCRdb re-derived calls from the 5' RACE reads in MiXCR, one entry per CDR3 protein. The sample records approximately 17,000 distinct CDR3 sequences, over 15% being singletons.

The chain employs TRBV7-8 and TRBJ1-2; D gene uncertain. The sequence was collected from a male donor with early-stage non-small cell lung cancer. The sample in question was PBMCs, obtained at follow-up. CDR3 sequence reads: CASSLGYGANYGYTF. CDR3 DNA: TGTGCCAGCAGCTTAGGGTACGGAGCTAACTATGGCTACACCTTC.